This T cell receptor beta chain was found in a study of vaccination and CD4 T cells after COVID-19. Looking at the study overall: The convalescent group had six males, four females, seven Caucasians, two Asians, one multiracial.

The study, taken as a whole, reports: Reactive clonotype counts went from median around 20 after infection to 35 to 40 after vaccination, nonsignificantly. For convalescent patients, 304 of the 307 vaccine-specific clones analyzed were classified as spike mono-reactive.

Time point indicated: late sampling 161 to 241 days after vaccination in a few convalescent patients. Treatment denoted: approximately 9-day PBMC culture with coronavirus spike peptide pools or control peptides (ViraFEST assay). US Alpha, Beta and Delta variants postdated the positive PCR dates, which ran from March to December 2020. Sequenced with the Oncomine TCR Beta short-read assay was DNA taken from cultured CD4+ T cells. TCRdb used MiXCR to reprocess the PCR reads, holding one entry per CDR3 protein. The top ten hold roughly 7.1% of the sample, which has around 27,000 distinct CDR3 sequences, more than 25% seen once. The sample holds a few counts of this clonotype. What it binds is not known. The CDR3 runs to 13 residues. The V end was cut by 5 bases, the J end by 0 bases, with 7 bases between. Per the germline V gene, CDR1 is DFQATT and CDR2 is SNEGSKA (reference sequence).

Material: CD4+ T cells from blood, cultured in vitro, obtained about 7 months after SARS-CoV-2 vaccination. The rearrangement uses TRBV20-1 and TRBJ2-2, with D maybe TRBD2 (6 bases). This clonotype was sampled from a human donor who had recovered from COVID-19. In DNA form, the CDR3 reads TGCAGTGCTTGGAGGGCGAACACCGGGGAGCTGTTTTTT. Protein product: CSAWRANTGELFF.